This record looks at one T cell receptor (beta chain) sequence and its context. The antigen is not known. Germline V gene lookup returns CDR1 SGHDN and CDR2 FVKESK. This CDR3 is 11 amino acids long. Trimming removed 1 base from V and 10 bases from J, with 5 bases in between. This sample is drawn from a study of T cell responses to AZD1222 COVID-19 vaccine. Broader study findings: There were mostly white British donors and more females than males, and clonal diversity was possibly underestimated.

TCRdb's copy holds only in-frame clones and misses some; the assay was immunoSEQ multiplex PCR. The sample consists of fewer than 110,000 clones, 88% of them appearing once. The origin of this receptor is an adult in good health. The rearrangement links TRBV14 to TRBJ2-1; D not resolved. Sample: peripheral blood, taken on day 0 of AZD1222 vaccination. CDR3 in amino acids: CASSQAVEQFF. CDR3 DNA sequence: TGTGCCAGCAGCCAAGCGGTAGAGCAGTTCTTC.